This TCR beta chain was sequenced during a study of T cell responses to AZD1222 COVID-19 vaccine. The method was immunoSEQ multiplex PCR; TCRdb's version includes in-frame clones alone and lacks a portion of them. The sample includes about 160,000 clones, approximately 89% of them seen just once. Deletions cut 4 bases from V and 5 bases from J, with 14 bases between. This CDR3 spans 14 amino acids. Germline loops: CDR1 SNHLY, CDR2 FYNNEI. This TCR was recovered from an adult in good health. This sequence joins TRBV2 and TRBJ1-1; the D gene is possibly TRBD1 (5 bases). The source was peripheral blood, collected on day 0 of AZD1222 vaccination. The CDR3 DNA follows: TGTGCCAGCAGTGTCCTCGGGGGAAAGACTGAAGCTTTCTTT. Amino acid sequence: CASSVLGGKTEAFF.